These T cell receptor beta chains were read from a single sample in a study of blood T cell repertoires in COVID-19. Repertoires were generated with immunoSEQ multiplex PCR, while TCRdb's copy carries only in-frame clones and drops some. The top ten clones hold under 30% of a sample with some 90,000 clones, around three quarters of them seen once. Sample: peripheral blood. The origin of the receptors is a woman aged 60-70 years in a cohort sampled during active or convalescent COVID-19. The CDR3 runs from the conserved cysteine through the conserved F or W. Each record gives: CDR3 DNA, CDR3 protein, V gene, clone size, D gene, J gene. D genes are given only for firm matches. Clone sizes are given selectively: once, few, many, or a class where the clone is expanded.

DNA: TGTGCCAGCACGCGGGGCGTGGATGAGCAGTTCTTC
CDR3: CASTRGVDEQFF
V: TRBV6-5
size: -
D: -
J: TRBJ2-1

DNA: TGTGCCAGCAACTTAATTCGACAGGGGTCCGGGGAGCTGTTTTTT
CDR3: CASNLIRQGSGELFF
V: TRBV7-9
size: -
D: TRBD1
J: TRBJ2-2

DNA: TGTGCCATCAGAGGGACAGGAAACACTGAAGCTTTCTTT
CDR3: CAIRGTGNTEAFF
V: TRBV10-3
size: -
D: TRBD1
J: TRBJ1-1

DNA: TGTGCCAGCAGTTTATGGAGGGATCAGAATACTGAAGCTTTCTTT
CDR3: CASSLWRDQNTEAFF
V: TRBV27
size: -
D: -
J: TRBJ1-1

DNA: TGTGCCAGCAGCCCCGGCTTGCTAGGAGATACGCAGTATTTT
CDR3: CASSPGLLGDTQYF
V: TRBV7-2
size: -
D: -
J: TRBJ2-3

DNA: TGTGCCAGCAGCTTAGTCGGGACAGAAGAGACCCAGTACTTC
CDR3: CASSLVGTEETQYF
V: TRBV7-9
size: once
D: TRBD1
J: TRBJ2-5

DNA: TGTGCCAGCAGTTTAATCTCGGGACAAGACTACGAGCAGTACTTC
CDR3: CASSLISGQDYEQYF
V: TRBV28
size: -
D: -
J: TRBJ2-7

DNA: TGTGCCAGCTCACCATGGGACAGGTTGGTGAAGGGGAAACTGTTTTTT
CDR3: CASSPWDRLVKGKLFF
V: TRBV18
size: once
D: TRBD1
J: TRBJ1-4

DNA: TGTGCCAGCAGTCGACAGGTACTCCCTTACAATGAGCAGTTCTTC
CDR3: CASSRQVLPYNEQFF
V: TRBV27
size: few
D: -
J: TRBJ2-1

DNA: TGTGCCAGTAGTACCCCAGGGGCCCCAACTAATGAAAAACTGTTTTTT
CDR3: CASSTPGAPTNEKLFF
V: TRBV19
size: -
D: -
J: TRBJ1-4

DNA: TGTGCCAGCAGCTTTACCGGGACTAGCGGTATTGAGCAGTTCTTC
CDR3: CASSFTGTSGIEQFF
V: TRBV11-2
size: once
D: TRBD2
J: TRBJ2-1

DNA: TGTGCCAGCAAGAGGGGGGGGAATCAAGAGACCCAGTACTTC
CDR3: CASKRGGNQETQYF
V: TRBV7-2
size: -
D: -
J: TRBJ2-5

DNA: TGTGCCAGCAGCTTGGACAGAGCCGCCCGCTTTGTCCACTTT
CDR3: CASSLDRAARFVHF
V: TRBV5-8
size: -
D: -
J: TRBJ1-6

DNA: TGTGCCACCTCGGGAGCTAGAGGGGAGCTGTTTTTT
CDR3: CATSGARGELFF
V: TRBV2
size: -
D: -
J: TRBJ2-2

DNA: TGTGCCAGTAGTATCGGACAGCTTATTACGAACACTGAAGCTTTCTTT
CDR3: CASSIGQLITNTEAFF
V: TRBV19
size: many
D: -
J: TRBJ1-1

DNA: TGTGCCAGCAGCCCTACAGGGCGCAATCAGCCCCAGCATTTT
CDR3: CASSPTGRNQPQHF
V: TRBV6-2/TRBV6-3
size: many
D: -
J: TRBJ1-5

DNA: TGTGCCAGTAGTACCGGAACTAGCGTGGACTACAATGAGCAGTTCTTC
CDR3: CASSTGTSVDYNEQFF
V: TRBV19
size: few
D: TRBD2
J: TRBJ2-1

DNA: TGTGCCAGCAGCCAAGCCCCAGGGGGCTCTGGGGCCAACGTCCTGACTTTC
CDR3: CASSQAPGGSGANVLTF
V: TRBV4-2
size: -
D: TRBD1
J: TRBJ2-6

DNA: TGTGCCAGCAGCCATAGAAGGCCCGGGGGGTCACCCCTCCACTTT
CDR3: CASSHRRPGGSPLHF
V: TRBV14
size: -
D: -
J: TRBJ1-6

DNA: TGTGCAAGTCGCTTAGCGCCAAGGGGCGAAACGAGCAATCAGCCCCAGCATTTT
CDR3: CASRLAPRGETSNQPQHF
V: TRBV12-2
size: -
D: -
J: TRBJ1-5

DNA: TGTGCCAGCTCACCAACAGGGAACAATCAGCCCCAGCATTTT
CDR3: CASSPTGNNQPQHF
V: TRBV18
size: -
D: -
J: TRBJ1-5

DNA: TGTGCCAGCAGTTATGGACTAGCGGGGCCAAATGAGCAGTTCTTC
CDR3: CASSYGLAGPNEQFF
V: TRBV6-5
size: -
D: TRBD2
J: TRBJ2-1

DNA: TGTGCCACCAGCAGGCGGTCATCAACTAATGAAAAACTGTTTTTT
CDR3: CATSRRSSTNEKLFF
V: TRBV15
size: once
D: -
J: TRBJ1-4

DNA: TGCGCCAGCAGCTTGGAGGGAGGCATCTATGGCTACACCTTC
CDR3: CASSLEGGIYGYTF
V: TRBV5-1
size: -
D: -
J: TRBJ1-2

DNA: TGTGCCAGCAGCTTATTCCCGCAGGGGGTCCACGAGCAGTTCTTC
CDR3: CASSLFPQGVHEQFF
V: TRBV7-3
size: few
D: TRBD1
J: TRBJ2-1

DNA: TGTGCCAGCAACGACAGGGTACTCGGGGAGCTGTTTTTT
CDR3: CASNDRVLGELFF
V: TRBV6-5
size: -
D: TRBD1
J: TRBJ2-2

DNA: TGTGCCAGCAGCAGGGCACTTAAGGGCGAGCAGTACTTC
CDR3: CASSRALKGEQYF
V: TRBV6-5
size: -
D: -
J: TRBJ2-7

DNA: TGTGCCAGTAGCCCCCCGGGGAGGGTTGCGCAGCCCCAGCATTTT
CDR3: CASSPPGRVAQPQHF
V: TRBV19
size: -
D: -
J: TRBJ1-5

DNA: TGTGCCAGCAGCTTAGGGACTAGCGGGGTCCTGGATGAGCAGTTCTTC
CDR3: CASSLGTSGVLDEQFF
V: TRBV5-4
size: -
D: TRBD2
J: TRBJ2-1

DNA: TGTGCCAGTACTCCGAGGACAGGGGGCAACACTGAAGCTTTCTTT
CDR3: CASTPRTGGNTEAFF
V: TRBV19
size: few
D: TRBD1
J: TRBJ1-1

DNA: TGTGCCAGCAGCCATCCGGGAACTGCTTCACCCCTCCACTTT
CDR3: CASSHPGTASPLHF
V: TRBV14
size: -
D: -
J: TRBJ1-6

DNA: TGTGCCAGCAGCCCATGGGGAGGAGGAAAACTGTTTTTT
CDR3: CASSPWGGGKLFF
V: TRBV7-9
size: -
D: -
J: TRBJ1-4

DNA: TGTGCCAGCAGTTACCAAGGGGGGGCCGGGAATACGCAGTATTTT
CDR3: CASSYQGGAGNTQYF
V: TRBV6-6
size: -
D: -
J: TRBJ2-3

DNA: TGTGCCTGGGAGGGGACAGGGAGAGACTACGAGCAGTACTTC
CDR3: CAWEGTGRDYEQYF
V: TRBV30
size: -
D: TRBD1
J: TRBJ2-7

DNA: TGTGCCAGTAGTATAACCTGGGGACAGGGGGCCGGCTACACCTTC
CDR3: CASSITWGQGAGYTF
V: TRBV19
size: -
D: TRBD1
J: TRBJ1-2

DNA: TGTGCCAGCAGATACTCCCGGGCCTATAATTCACCCCTCCACTTT
CDR3: CASRYSRAYNSPLHF
V: TRBV6-2/TRBV6-3
size: once
D: -
J: TRBJ1-6

DNA: TGTGCCAGCAGCCAAGCTGGTCCGGGACAGGGGGCTCGCGAGCAGTACTTC
CDR3: CASSQAGPGQGAREQYF
V: TRBV3-1/TRBV3-2
size: once
D: TRBD1
J: TRBJ2-7

DNA: TGTGCCACCAGCAGAGATGGACCAAGCGGGACGGGGGAAAAACTGTTTTTT
CDR3: CATSRDGPSGTGEKLFF
V: TRBV15
size: -
D: -
J: TRBJ1-4

DNA: TGCGCCAGCAGCTTCTCGGGAACAGTGCCCCAGTACTTC
CDR3: CASSFSGTVPQYF
V: TRBV5-1
size: -
D: -
J: TRBJ2-5

DNA: TGTGCCAGCAGTTTATGGGGGGGAATTTACAATGAGCAGTTCTTC
CDR3: CASSLWGGIYNEQFF
V: TRBV27
size: -
D: TRBD2
J: TRBJ2-1

DNA: TGTGCCATCACAAGGGGTGCGCCCTACGAGCAGTACTTC
CDR3: CAITRGAPYEQYF
V: TRBV10-3
size: -
D: -
J: TRBJ2-7

DNA: TGTGCCAGTAGTACCGGGACAGTGCCTAACTATGGCTACACCTTC
CDR3: CASSTGTVPNYGYTF
V: TRBV19
size: -
D: TRBD1
J: TRBJ1-2

DNA: TGTGCCACCGACACAAACACCGGGGAGCTGTTTTTT
CDR3: CATDTNTGELFF
V: TRBV28
size: -
D: -
J: TRBJ2-2

DNA: TGCGCCAGCAGCCCGATGGGGAGGGGGTCTTCGAACACCGGGGAGCTGTTTTTT
CDR3: CASSPMGRGSSNTGELFF
V: TRBV4-1
size: -
D: -
J: TRBJ2-2

DNA: TGTGCCAGCAGTCAAAATACAGGGGCAGTCGGTAATTCACCCCTCCACTTT
CDR3: CASSQNTGAVGNSPLHF
V: TRBV27
size: -
D: TRBD1
J: TRBJ1-6

DNA: TGTGCCAGCAGCCCGACAGAGATCTCCTATTCACCCCTCCACTTT
CDR3: CASSPTEISYSPLHF
V: TRBV3-1/TRBV3-2
size: -
D: -
J: TRBJ1-6

DNA: TGTGCCAGTAGTATAGAAGGGGTAGCCAATCAGCCCCAGCATTTT
CDR3: CASSIEGVANQPQHF
V: TRBV19
size: few
D: -
J: TRBJ1-5

DNA: TGTGCCTGGAACCCGACAGCAAAGCAGCCCCAGCATTTT
CDR3: CAWNPTAKQPQHF
V: TRBV30
size: -
D: -
J: TRBJ1-5

DNA: -
CDR3: CTSSQGFGQGATGGYTF
V: TRBV1
size: -
D: -
J: TRBJ1-2

DNA: TGTGCCAGCAGACAGGGAGGTAGGAACGAGCAGTACTTC
CDR3: CASRQGGRNEQYF
V: TRBV19
size: once
D: -
J: TRBJ2-7

DNA: TGTGCCAGCAGCTCCCTAGCGGGCTCCTACAATGAGCAGTTCTTC
CDR3: CASSSLAGSYNEQFF
V: TRBV7-8
size: -
D: TRBD2
J: TRBJ2-1

DNA: TGTGCCAGCCGCTATGGAGCCCTCGGAGGGGTTCGTGTAAAGGGGCGCCATAACACCGGGGAGCTGTTTTTT
CDR3: CASRYGALGGVRVKGRHNTGELFF
V: TRBV21-1
size: -
D: -
J: TRBJ2-2

DNA: TGTGCCAGTAGAGGAGGGCGCGGGGGGCCGATGGAGACCCAGTACTTC
CDR3: CASRGGRGGPMETQYF
V: TRBV19
size: -
D: TRBD2
J: TRBJ2-5

DNA: TGTGCCAGCAGTAACAACCCCGGGACAGGCTACGAGCAGTACTTC
CDR3: CASSNNPGTGYEQYF
V: TRBV6-6
size: -
D: TRBD1
J: TRBJ2-7

DNA: TGTGCCAGCAGTTTAGGGACAGGCAATCAGCCCCAGCATTTT
CDR3: CASSLGTGNQPQHF
V: TRBV6-1
size: few
D: TRBD1
J: TRBJ1-5

DNA: TGCGCCAGCAGCCAAGGTTGGCACAGGCCACCCTACGAGCAGTACTTC
CDR3: CASSQGWHRPPYEQYF
V: TRBV4-1
size: -
D: -
J: TRBJ2-7

DNA: TGTGCCAGCAGAAAACTAGCGGGCAGCACAGATACGCAGTATTTT
CDR3: CASRKLAGSTDTQYF
V: TRBV6-5
size: -
D: TRBD2
J: TRBJ2-3